A single sample is the source of the 26 T cell receptor beta chains below, sequenced in a study. TCRdb passed the 5' RACE reads through MiXCR, listing each CDR3 protein once. The sample records more than 55,000 distinct CDR3 sequences, under 25% being singletons. Tregs were sorted as CD4+CD25+CD127-/low cells. The sample comprised tumor-infiltrating Tregs sorted from the breast tumor. The receptor set was obtained from a female donor with breast cancer.

DNA of the CDR3: TGCGCCAGCAGCTTCAGACTAGCGGGAGGCACAGATACGCAGTATTTT. The encoded protein is CASSFRLAGGTDTQYF. The chain uses TRBV4-1 and TRBJ2-3; 12 bases agree with TRBD2. J gave up 1 base and V 5 bases, and 4 bases lay outside the gene matches. CDR3 length: 16 residues. Germline-derived CDR1 and CDR2 are MGHRA and YSYEKL.

Many counts were recorded for this clonotype. This chain links TRBV9 with TRBJ1-3; D is uncertain. Germline values: CDR1 SGDLS, CDR2 YYNGEE. V was cut by 3 bases and J by 0 bases, with 7 bases left in between. The CDR3 runs 14 residues. This chain's CDR3 is CASSERISGNTIYF. The CDR3 region has the DNA TGTGCCAGCAGCGAGAGGATCTCTGGAAACACCATATATTTT.

The chain couples TRBV20-1 to TRBJ1-2, with a weak D call TRBD1 (5 bases). The CDR3 extends over 16 amino acids. The germline CDR1 and CDR2 sequences are DFQATT and SNEGSKA (reference sequence). With 0 bases removed from V and 4 bases from J, the gap between germline ends came to 18 bases. The CDR3, as DNA: TGCAGTGCTAGAGATAGTCCGCGGGACCGCCCCTATGGCTACACCTTC. Its translation is CSARDSPRDRPYGYTF.

The sample holds a few counts of this clonotype. The chain couples TRBV5-8 to TRBJ2-6, with D possibly being TRBD1 (6 bases). V lost 5 bases and J lost 3, with 12 bases in between. This CDR3 contains 15 residues. CDR1 and CDR2 from the germline V gene are SGHTS and YDEGEE. DNA of the CDR3: TGTGCCAGCAGATCCAGGGGTAGTGGGGCCAACGTCCTGACTTTC. It translates to CASRSRGSGANVLTF. Full variable domain (rest looked up from reference TRBV5-8 and TRBJ2-6): EAGVTQSPTHLIKTRGQQATLRCSPISGHTSVYWYQQALGLGLQFLLWYDEGEERNRGNFPPRFSGRQFPNYSSELNVNALELEDSALYLCASRSRGSGANVLTFGAGSRLTVL.

The genes are TRBV27 and TRBJ2-1; TRBD2 matches 7 bases. The CDR3 has 15 residues. J was trimmed by 0 bases and V by 4 bases; bases with no gene match: 3. Germline V CDR1 and CDR2: MNHEY, SMNVEV (reference sequence). The CDR3 reads CASSWTGGSYNEQFF. The CDR3 DNA sequence: TGTGCCAGCAGTTGGACGGGAGGCTCCTACAATGAGCAGTTCTTC.

This clonotype occurred a few times. The chain has TRBV7-9 and TRBJ2-3; D might be TRBD2 (5 bases). The germline CDR1 and CDR2 sequences are SEHNR and FQNEAQ (reference sequence). This CDR3 has 9 amino acids. Trimming shortened V by 11 bases and J by 11 bases, and 11 bases separated the two germline ends. The CDR3 region is CAAGEKQYF. The CDR3, as DNA: TGTGCCGCCGGGGAGAAGCAGTATTTT. The whole variable domain, filled in from reference TRBV7-9 and TRBJ2-3, reads DTGVSQNPRHKITKRGQNVTFRCDPISEHNRLYWYRQTLGQGPEFLTYFQNEAQLEKSRLLSDRFSAERPKGSFSTLEIQRTEQGDSAMYLCAAGEKQYFGPGTRLTVL.

This clonotype was seen ten or more times. The junction shows a germline mismatch at one end, possibly a read error. V and J are TRBV7-9 and TRBJ1-1; 7 bases agree with TRBD1. Germline CDR1 and CDR2: SEHNR and FQNEAQ (reference sequence). The CDR3 covers 13 residues. CDR3 amino acids: CASSLGRGQADAF. The CDR3 DNA follows: TGTGCCAGCAGCTTAGGACGTGGACAGGCGGATGCATTT.

This clonotype was detected a few times. The genes are TRBV25-1 and TRBJ2-1; TRBD1 is a possible D gene (6 bases). Deletions cut 7 bases from V and 7 bases from J, with 11 bases between. The CDR3 loop spans 12 amino acids. Germline CDR1 reads MGHDK; CDR2 reads SYGVNS. The chain's CDR3 is CASTVGGNEQFF. CDR3 coding DNA: TGTGCCAGCACCGTAGGGGGAAATGAGCAGTTCTTC.

The chain couples TRBV3-1 to TRBJ1-1; tentative D call: TRBD1 (6 bases). The CDR3 is 14 amino acids. Per germline, CDR1 LGHDT and CDR2 YNNKEL (reference sequence). The V gene lost 4 bases and the J gene lost 1 base, with 10 bases spanning the gap. CDR3 bases: TGTGCCAGCAGCCTTTCGACAGGGAACACTGAAGCTTTCTTT. Translating it yields CASSLSTGNTEAFF.

This clonotype has ten or more counts. The chain combines TRBV12-3 or TRBV12-4 with TRBJ2-7; the match to TRBD2 covers 10 bases. The CDR3 is 15 amino acids. V shed 3 bases, J shed 2 bases, and the junction held 4 bases outside the gene matches. CDR3 sequence reads: CASSFFTSGTYEQYF. The CDR3 DNA reads as TGTGCCAGCAGTTTTTTTACTAGCGGGACCTACGAGCAGTACTTC.

Of note for this clonotype: One end of the junction does not line up with germline, which may come from a read error. This chain joins TRBV7-3 and TRBJ2-2, with 7 bases that match TRBD1. The CDR3 has 16 amino acids. Germline CDR1 is SGHTA and CDR2 is FQGTGA. The DNA for the CDR3 is TGTGCCAGCAGTTTAAGGGGGCGAGGGGACACCGGGGAGCTGTTTTTT. This translates into CASSLRGRGDTGELFF.

J is TRBJ1-1 and V is TRBV7-9, with unresolved D. The V end was cut by 5 bases, the J end by 7 bases, with 17 bases between. The CDR3 extends over 14 amino acids. Germline CDR1 and CDR2: SEHNR and FQNEAQ (reference sequence). CDR3 sequence (DNA): TGTGCCAGCAGCGAAGAGGGAAGAGGGAATGAAGCTTTCTTT. Amino acids: CASSEEGRGNEAFF.

This clonotype came up many times. The DNA of the CDR3 is TGTGCCAGCAGTGATACAGGGTATGGCTACACCTTC. It yields the protein CASSDTGYGYTF. This chain uses TRBV6-1 with TRBJ1-2; D possibly corresponds to TRBD1 (6 bases). This CDR3 spans 12 amino acids. CDR1 MNHNS and CDR2 SASEGT come from the germline V gene. V lost 3 bases and J 5 bases, leaving 7 bases between the germline ends.

V is TRBV7-2 and J is TRBJ2-7; D is unclear. The V and J ends lost 6 bases and 6 bases respectively, with 15 bases between them. This CDR3 has 13 residues. Germline assignment: CDR1 SGHTA and CDR2 FQGNSA. The CDR3: CASSHTKAGEQYF. The CDR3 region has the DNA TGTGCCAGCAGTCATACTAAAGCCGGCGAGCAGTACTTC.

V and J are TRBV5-1 and TRBJ1-1; D gene unclear. The germline CDR1 and CDR2 sequences are SGHRS and YFSETQ. With 4 bases removed from V and 8 bases from J, the gap between germline ends came to 18 bases. The CDR3 runs 14 residues. CDR3 sequence (DNA): TGCGCCAGCAGCAAATGGTCCAGAATCATGGAAGCTTTCTTT. Its protein product is CASSKWSRIMEAFF.

The genes are TRBV3-1 and TRBJ1-3, with TRBD1 matching 7 bases. Germline CDR1 LGHDT, CDR2 YNNKEL (reference sequence). Trimming at V came to 1 base and at J to 2 bases, leaving 11 bases not matched to a gene. The CDR3 sequence is 18 residues long. Written as DNA, the CDR3 is TGTGCCAGCAGCCAAGTTTTTTATTCTAGGGGGCCTGGAAACACCATATATTTT. This sequence encodes CASSQVFYSRGPGNTIYF.

Comment on this clonotype: This may stem from a read error, because a much larger clone lies one nucleotide away. This chain uses TRBV12-3 or TRBV12-4 with TRBJ2-2, with TRBD2 matching over 8 bases. This CDR3 is 16 amino acids long. The CDR3 DNA is TGTGCCAGCAGTTATATAGCGGGGCCTGGCTCCGGGGAGCTGCTTTTT. Amino acids: CASSYIAGPGSGELLF.

This clonotype was recorded a few times. V gene TRBV12-3 or TRBV12-4 combines with J gene TRBJ2-2; D not certain. CDR3 length equals 11 residues. V lost 3 bases and J 8 bases, leaving 4 bases between the germline ends. The chain's CDR3 is CASSFPGELFF. The DNA of the CDR3 is TGTGCCAGCAGTTTCCCAGGGGAGCTGTTTTTT.

V and J are TRBV5-5 and TRBJ1-2; no definite D call. CDR3 length: 14 residues. Germline assignment: CDR1 SGHKS and CDR2 YYEKEE (reference sequence). Trimming removed 4 bases from V and 9 bases from J, with 19 bases in between. This CDR3 is CASSQLGAGSRYTF. CDR3 nucleotide sequence: TGTGCCAGCAGCCAGCTCGGTGCTGGTTCCCGCTACACCTTC.

The genes are TRBV20-1 and TRBJ2-4, with D perhaps TRBD1 (6 bases). Trimming shortened V by 5 bases and J by 1 base, and 18 bases separated the two germline ends. Germline CDR1 reads DFQATT; CDR2 reads SNEGSKA (reference sequence). CDR3 length equals 16 residues. This CDR3 is CSAGTLGAGAKNIQYF. CDR3 nucleotides: TGCAGTGCTGGGACCCTGGGGGCAGGGGCCAAAAACATTCAGTACTTC.

This clonotype was picked up a small number of times. The chain couples TRBV7-2 to TRBJ2-4, with D possibly TRBD2 on 5 matching bases. CDR3 size: 16 residues. V gave up 5 bases and J gave up 1 base, with 15 bases separating them. Germline V gives CDR1 SGHTA, CDR2 FQGNSA. The CDR3 is CASSGGWDYAKNIQYF. For the CDR3, the DNA is TGTGCCAGCAGCGGAGGCTGGGATTACGCCAAAAACATTCAGTACTTC.

This clonotype was detected only a few times. This sequence joins TRBV7-9 and TRBJ2-5; no clear D. With 3 bases removed from V and 1 base from J, the gap between germline ends came to 18 bases. The CDR3 runs 17 residues. The germline V gene encodes CDR1 SEHNR and CDR2 FQNEAQ (reference sequence). This chain's CDR3 is CASSFSYHGRTQETQYF. The CDR3 nucleotides read TGTGCCAGCAGCTTTAGTTACCATGGACGGACCCAAGAGACCCAGTACTTC. Together with reference TRBV7-9 and TRBJ2-5, the CDR3 gives the full variable domain: DTGVSQNPRHKITKRGQNVTFRCDPISEHNRLYWYRQTLGQGPEFLTYFQNEAQLEKSRLLSDRFSAERPKGSFSTLEIQRTEQGDSAMYLCASSFSYHGRTQETQYFGPGTRLLVL.

This clonotype was detected a few times. The chain joins TRBV6-1 to TRBJ2-2; no definite D call. This CDR3 has 11 amino acids. Per the germline V gene, CDR1 is MNHNS and CDR2 is SASEGT. Trimming removed 10 bases at V and 7 bases at J, with 10 bases between. CDR3 region: CATLRFGELFF. CDR3 DNA sequence: TGTGCCACCTTGCGGTTCGGGGAGCTGTTTTTT.

The chain joins TRBV12-3 or TRBV12-4 to TRBJ2-1; 13 bases map to TRBD2. This CDR3 is 16 amino acids long. V lost 6 bases to trimming and J lost 4 bases; unmatched junction nucleotides: 6. CDR3 in DNA: TGTGCCAGCAGGTGGACTAGCGGGAGTGCTTACAATGAGCAGTTCTTC. It translates to CASRWTSGSAYNEQFF.

On this clonotype itself: Since a much larger clone is just one base distant, this may be a read error. The chain recombines TRBV15 with TRBJ1-4; perhaps TRBD1 as D (5 bases). The CDR3 sequence is 14 residues long. Germline V gene sequence: CDR1 LNHNV, CDR2 YYDKDF (reference sequence). CDR3 residues: CATSRGQGTEKLLF. CDR3 coding DNA: TGTGCCACCAGCAGGGGCCAAGGGACTGAAAAACTGCTTTTT.

For this clonotype: Possible read error: a much larger clone is one base away. This rearrangement joins TRBV4-1 to TRBJ2-1; 8 bases line up with TRBD2. This CDR3 has 18 residues. Germline V gene sequence: CDR1 MGHRA, CDR2 YSYEKL. The CDR3 DNA follows: TGCGCCAGCAGCCAAGTGGACTGGCTAGCGGGCGGCTACAATGAGCAGCTCTTC. Protein product: CASSQVDWLAGGYNEQLF.